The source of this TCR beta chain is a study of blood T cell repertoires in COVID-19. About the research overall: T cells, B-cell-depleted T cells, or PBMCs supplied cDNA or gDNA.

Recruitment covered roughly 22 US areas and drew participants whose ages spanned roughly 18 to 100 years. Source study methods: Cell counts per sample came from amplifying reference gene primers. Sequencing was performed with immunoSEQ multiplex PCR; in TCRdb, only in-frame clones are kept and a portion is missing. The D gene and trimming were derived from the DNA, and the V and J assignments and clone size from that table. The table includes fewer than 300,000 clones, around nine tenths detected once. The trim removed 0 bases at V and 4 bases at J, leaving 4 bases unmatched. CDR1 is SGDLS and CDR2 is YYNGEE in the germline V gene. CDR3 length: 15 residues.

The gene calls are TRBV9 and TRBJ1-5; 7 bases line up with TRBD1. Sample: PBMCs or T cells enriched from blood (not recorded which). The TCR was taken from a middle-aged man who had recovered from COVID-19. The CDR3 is CASSVAGQQNQPQHF. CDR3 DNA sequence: TGTGCCAGCAGCGTAGCGGGACAGCAAAATCAGCCCCAGCATTTT. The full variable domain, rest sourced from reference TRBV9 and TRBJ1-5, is DSGVTQTPKHLITATGQRVTLRCSPRSGDLSVYWYQQSLDQGLQFLIQYYNGEERAKGNILERFSAQQFPDLHSELNLSSLELGDSALYFCASSVAGQQNQPQHFGDGTRLSIL.